This record concerns one T cell receptor (beta chain) sequence. The antigen is not known. Between the trimmed V and J ends, which lost 7 bases and 5 bases, there was a span of 17 bases. Per germline, CDR1 SGHTA and CDR2 FQGNSA. The CDR3 runs to 14 residues. This specimen comes from a study of OX40 agonist ivuxolimab in advanced cancers. For the study at large: An agonistic human IgG2 monoclonal antibody against OX40 (CD134) was given. Study observations and caveats: It was also the case that some nonresponders had low normalized T-cell clonal expansion. Mean expanded clone counts were higher in CD8+ than CD4+ T cells. The CD4+ and CD8+ T cells in the blood had expanded clonally by week 6 at 0.1 to 3.0 mg/kg.

Sequenced by immunoSEQ multiplex PCR; TCRdb stores in-frame clones only, minus some. The table lists approximately 79,000 clones, over 75% of them singletons. The V call is TRBV7-2, the J call TRBJ2-5; D may correspond to TRBD1 or TRBD2 (6 bases each). The specimen was CD4+ or CD8+ T cells sorted from blood, collected in a trial of the OX40 agonist ivuxolimab. This receptor was obtained from an adult with an advanced solid tumor such as melanoma, head and neck, liver or kidney cancer. The CDR3 reads CASIRNLGGETQYF. DNA for the CDR3: TGTGCCAGCATCCGTAATTTAGGGGGGGAGACCCAGTACTTC.